Presented here are 26 T cell receptor beta chains from one specimen sequenced in a study of regulatory T cells in long-lasting Graves disease. Time point defined: newly diagnosed GD, antithyroid drugs for less than 3 months. TCR sequences were obtained from RNA taken from PBMCs. For TCR beta, libraries came from iRepertoire HTBI primers and Arm-PCR of CDR3 regions. Using its own MiXCR run on the multiplex PCR reads, TCRdb lists one record per CDR3 protein. The sample has 540,000 or so distinct CDR3 sequences, approximately 13% seen once; the top ten hold over 7.5%. This sample also appeared in a second study, on T cells in Graves' hyperthyroidism and ophthalmopathy.

The material was peripheral blood mononuclear cells (PBMCs), obtained at new diagnosis, from a patient treated with antithyroid drugs. The receptor source for this set is a young man with Graves disease.

The gene calls are TRBV28 and TRBJ2-7, with unresolved D. The CDR3 covers 15 residues. Trimming left V 5 bases short and J 0 bases short, with 14 bases between. Germline CDR1 is MDHEN and CDR2 is SYDVKM. CDR3 coding DNA: TGTGCCAGCAGTCCGGTAGATCTTAGCTCCTACGAGCAGTACTTC. This translates into CASSPVDLSSYEQYF.

The genes are TRBV19 and TRBJ2-2; 8 nucleotides match TRBD1. Germline assignment: CDR1 LNHDA and CDR2 SQIVND (reference sequence). The CDR3 runs to 14 residues. J gave up 7 bases and V 4 bases, and 5 bases lay outside the gene matches. The CDR3 bases are TGTGCCAGTAGTAGCGGACAGGGAAGCGGGGAGCTGTTTTTT. Residues: CASSSGQGSGELFF.

In its sample, this clonotype was seen a few times. The chain carries TRBV27 and TRBJ2-7; 8 bases line up with TRBD1. The CDR3 contains 15 residues. V lost 5 bases and J lost 2; bases outside the gene matches: 8. Looked up from germline, CDR1 is MNHEY and CDR2 is SMNVEV (reference sequence). The CDR3 reads CASSTPRTGTYEQYF. CDR3 coding DNA: TGTGCCAGCAGTACTCCTCGGACAGGGACCTACGAGCAGTACTTC.

V and J are TRBV30 and TRBJ2-7; D uncertain. Germline CDR1 is GTSNPN and CDR2 is SVGIG (reference sequence). Trimming cost V 5 bases and J 4 bases, with 6 bases left between them. CDR3 length equals 10 residues. The CDR3 here is CAWGIYEQYF. CDR3 sequence (DNA): TGTGCCTGGGGGATTTACGAGCAGTACTTC. Supplemented by reference TRBV30 and TRBJ2-7, the full variable domain reads SQTIHQWPATLVQPVGSPLSLECTVEGTSNPNLYWYRQAAGRGLQLLFYSVGIGQISSEVPQNLSASRPQDRQFILSSKKLLLSDSGFYLCAWGIYEQYFGPGTRLTVT.

This clonotype was recorded at least ten times. The chain joins TRBV5-1 to TRBJ2-4; no clear D. V lost 4 bases and J 13 bases, leaving 18 bases between the germline ends. Germline CDR1 is SGHRS and CDR2 is YFSETQ. The length of the CDR3 is 13 residues. CDR3: CASSLTPSDHQYF. The CDR3 nucleotides are TGCGCCAGCAGCCTAACCCCGTCGGACCACCAGTACTTC.

This clonotype was observed at least ten times. In DNA, the CDR3 is TGCAGTGCTAAGAGGGGGGACGAGCAGTTCTTC. Its protein is CSAKRGDEQFF. The J gene is TRBJ2-1, the V gene TRBV20-1, with D perhaps assigned TRBD1 or TRBD2 (6 bases each). Germline V gene lookup returns CDR1 DFQATT and CDR2 SNEGSKA (reference sequence). The CDR3 is 11 amino acids. The germline V and J ends were trimmed by 4 bases and 10 bases, with 11 bases remaining between them.

This clonotype came up a few times. The V and J genes are TRBV10-3 and TRBJ2-2, with D hard to call. The CDR3 is 12 amino acids. Trimming removed 3 bases from V and 4 bases from J, with 3 bases in between. Germline assignment: CDR1 ENHRY and CDR2 SYGVKD. The CDR3 bases are TGTGCCATCAGTGACCCCACCGGGGAGCTGTTTTTT. It translates to CAISDPTGELFF.

This clonotype occurred many times. The chain couples TRBV29-1 to TRBJ1-2; D might be TRBD1 (6 bases). Trimming took 7 bases from V and 7 from J, leaving 19 bases between them. Germline V gene sequence: CDR1 SQVTM, CDR2 ANQGSEA. This CDR3 spans 13 amino acids. The CDR3 sequence is CSAYGGPGRGYTF. CDR3 nucleotide sequence: TGCAGCGCCTACGGGGGGCCCGGGCGTGGCTACACCTTC.

This clonotype was observed many times. CDR3 in DNA: TGTGCCAGCGGCGGGGCCTATTCCCCGCTAACCGGGGAGCTGTTTTTT. This gives the protein CASGGAYSPLTGELFF. This chain joins TRBV7-8 and TRBJ2-2, with TRBD2 as a possible D gene (6 bases). From germline, CDR1 is SGHVS and CDR2 FQNEAQ. V was clipped by 8 bases and J by 5 bases, with 21 bases between them. The CDR3 is made up of 16 amino acids.

This clonotype has a handful of counts. The chain employs TRBV6-1 and TRBJ1-2; unclear D gene. V lost 5 bases to trimming and J lost 4 bases, with 8 bases between them. This CDR3 region has 12 residues. Germline V gives CDR1 MNHNS, CDR2 SASEGT. CDR3 residues: CASSKDGYGYTF. DNA for the CDR3: TGTGCCAGCAGTAAGGACGGCTATGGCTACACCTTC.

This clonotype was detected a few times. This chain links TRBV13 with TRBJ2-7, with D tentatively TRBD1 (6 bases). The V and J ends lost 4 bases and 1 base respectively, with 23 bases between them. The CDR3 has 18 residues. Germline CDR1 PRHDT, CDR2 FYEKMQ (reference sequence). The CDR3 here is CASSSKLVATGPSYEQYF. The CDR3 region has the DNA TGTGCCAGCAGCTCAAAGCTAGTTGCCACAGGGCCGTCCTACGAGCAGTACTTC. Full variable domain (remainder filled in from reference TRBV13 and TRBJ2-7): AAGVIQSPRHLIKEKRETATLKCYPIPRHDTVYWYQQGPGQDPQFLISFYEKMQSDKGSIPDRFSAQQFSDYHSELNMSSLELGDSALYFCASSSKLVATGPSYEQYFGPGTRLTVT.

This clonotype was counted ten times or more. The rearrangement uses TRBV11-2 and TRBJ1-5, with 8 nucleotides matching TRBD1. V trimming: 5 bases; J trimming: 10 bases; junction bases outside the gene matches: 13. Germline V gives CDR1 SGHAT, CDR2 FQNNGV. This CDR3 has 15 amino acids. CDR3: CASSPDRGNQSPQHF. The CDR3 region has the DNA TGTGCCAGCAGCCCCGACAGGGGAAATCAGAGCCCCCAGCATTTT.

This clonotype was counted many times. The chain couples TRBV25-1 to TRBJ2-4, with unresolved D. This CDR3 region has 15 residues. The V end lost 4 bases, the J end lost 0 bases, and 10 bases lay between the germline ends. CDR1 and CDR2 (germline): MGHDK, SYGVNS. The CDR3 region has the DNA TGTGCCAGCAGTGTATCCACCATAGCCAAAAACATTCAGTACTTC. Translating gives CASSVSTIAKNIQYF.

This clonotype was counted only a few times. The chain has TRBV28 and TRBJ2-1; TRBD2 matches 7 bases. Germline CDR1 and CDR2: MDHEN and SYDVKM. The CDR3 is 15 residues long. V lost 4 bases and J lost 9; bases outside the gene matches: 12. The CDR3 spells CASSSAGAAGGEQFF. The CDR3 nucleotides are TGTGCCAGCAGTTCGGCGGGAGCTGCTGGAGGTGAGCAGTTCTTC. Full variable domain (outside the CDR3, taken from reference TRBV28 and TRBJ2-1): DVKVTQSSRYLVKRTGEKVFLECVQDMDHENMFWYRQDPGLGLRLIYFSYDVKMKEKGDIPEGYSVSREKKERFSLILESASTNQTSMYLCASSSAGAAGGEQFFGPGTRLTVL.

This clonotype showed up many times. The chain carries TRBV20-1 and TRBJ2-1, with 10 bases aligning to TRBD1. Germline-derived CDR1 and CDR2 are DFQATT and SNEGSKA (reference sequence). This CDR3 region has 15 residues. V lost 4 bases to trimming and J lost 8 bases; unmatched junction nucleotides: 11. CDR3 in DNA: TGCAGTGCTACCGGCGGACAGGGGGACGGGGATGAGCAGTTCTTC. As protein: CSATGGQGDGDEQFF.

The chain carries TRBV9 and TRBJ1-5; D remains unclear. CDR1 is SGDLS, CDR2 YYNGEE, per germline. The V gene lost 3 bases and the J gene lost 4 bases, with 8 bases spanning the gap. The CDR3 is 13 residues long. The CDR3 region is CASSAHSNQPQHF. The CDR3, as DNA: TGTGCCAGCAGCGCCCACAGTAATCAGCCCCAGCATTTT.

This clonotype was seen repeatedly, ten times or more. The chain has TRBV15 and TRBJ2-7; D is unclear. The germline CDR1 and CDR2 sequences are LNHNV and YYDKDF (reference sequence). V lost 2 bases and J lost 4, with 9 bases in between. The CDR3 loop spans 13 amino acids. The CDR3 region is CATSRSRSYEQYF. The CDR3 bases are TGTGCCACCAGCAGATCGCGAAGTTACGAGCAGTACTTC.

This chain uses TRBV12-3 or TRBV12-4 with TRBJ2-3, with D tentatively TRBD1 or TRBD2 (6 bases each). V was cut by 6 bases and J by 3 bases, with 10 bases left in between. This CDR3 has 13 residues. For the CDR3, the DNA is TGTGCCAGCAGCAGGGGACTGACAGATACGCAGTATTTT. It is translated as CASSRGLTDTQYF.

This clonotype was seen ten or more times. One end of the junction varies from germline; a read error may be responsible. The rearrangement links TRBV27 to TRBJ2-7; TRBD2 might be the D (6 bases). Germline CDR1 reads MNHEY; CDR2 reads SMNVEV (reference sequence). CDR3 length: 14 amino acids. The CDR3 sequence: CASNEGGRAYGQYF. CDR3 nucleotides: TGTGCCAGCAATGAAGGAGGGCGAGCCTACGGGCAGTACTTC.

This clonotype was picked up many times. V and J are TRBV28 and TRBJ2-7, with D tentatively TRBD1 (6 bases). V lost 6 bases and J lost 0, with 12 bases in between. CDR1 is MDHEN, CDR2 SYDVKM, per germline. The CDR3 runs 14 residues. The DNA of the CDR3 is TGTGCCAGCAGGTCCGGGACACCCTCCTACGAGCAGTACTTC. Translated: CASRSGTPSYEQYF.

This clonotype was counted between two and nine times. The chain recombines TRBV5-6 with TRBJ1-4; D is perhaps TRBD1 (5 bases). Deletions cut 7 bases from V and 7 bases from J, with 17 bases between. Germline V gene data show CDR1 as SGHDT and CDR2 as YYEEEE. The CDR3 runs 14 residues. CDR3 loop: CASGFPRGSEKLFF. In DNA form, the CDR3 reads TGTGCCAGCGGTTTTCCTCGGGGCAGTGAAAAACTGTTTTTT.

This clonotype has more than one count but fewer than ten. The rearrangement joins TRBV19 to TRBJ1-2, with 12 bases lining up with TRBD1. Looked up from germline, CDR1 is LNHDA and CDR2 is SQIVND (reference sequence). The V segment lost 4 bases and the J segment 8 bases; nucleotides outside the gene matches: 8. The CDR3 is 15 residues long. DNA of the CDR3: TGTGCCAGTAGTACGGTGGGACAGGGGGCGAGCGGCTACACCTTC. Amino acids: CASSTVGQGASGYTF.

This clonotype has at least ten counts. This rearrangement joins TRBV2 to TRBJ1-1; 11 bases fit TRBD1. The CDR3 consists of 14 residues. Germline V CDR1 and CDR2: SNHLY, FYNNEI. The J segment lost 6 bases and the V segment lost 4 bases, leaving 4 bases of the junction unmatched. CDR3 amino acids: CASSAGQGGAEAFF. The CDR3 DNA is TGTGCCAGCAGTGCGGGACAGGGGGGCGCTGAAGCTTTCTTT.

This clonotype showed up many times. CDR3 amino acids: CASTEPTGYTDTQYF. Here the CDR3 DNA reads TGCGCCAGCACCGAACCAACCGGTTACACAGATACGCAGTATTTT. The rearrangement joins TRBV5-1 to TRBJ2-3; D remains ambiguous. The CDR3 loop spans 15 amino acids. Germline assignment: CDR1 SGHRS and CDR2 YFSETQ. The V gene lost 6 bases and the J gene lost 2 bases, with 16 bases spanning the gap.

This clonotype was found many times. This sequence joins TRBV6-1 and TRBJ1-2; 9 bases fit TRBD1. Per germline, CDR1 MNHNS and CDR2 SASEGT. The V segment lost 5 bases and the J segment 8 bases; nucleotides outside the gene matches: 6. The CDR3 contains 13 residues. CDR3 DNA sequence: TGTGCCAGCAGTCGGGACAGGGTTGGGGGCTACACCTTC. Protein product: CASSRDRVGGYTF.

The chain employs TRBV12-3 or TRBV12-4 and TRBJ1-3, with D possibly being TRBD1 (6 bases). The V end was cut by 6 bases, the J end by 3 bases, with 9 bases between. The CDR3 extends over 13 amino acids. CDR3 loop: CASRDRSGNTIYF. The CDR3 coding sequence is TGTGCCAGCAGAGACAGGAGTGGAAACACCATATATTTT.